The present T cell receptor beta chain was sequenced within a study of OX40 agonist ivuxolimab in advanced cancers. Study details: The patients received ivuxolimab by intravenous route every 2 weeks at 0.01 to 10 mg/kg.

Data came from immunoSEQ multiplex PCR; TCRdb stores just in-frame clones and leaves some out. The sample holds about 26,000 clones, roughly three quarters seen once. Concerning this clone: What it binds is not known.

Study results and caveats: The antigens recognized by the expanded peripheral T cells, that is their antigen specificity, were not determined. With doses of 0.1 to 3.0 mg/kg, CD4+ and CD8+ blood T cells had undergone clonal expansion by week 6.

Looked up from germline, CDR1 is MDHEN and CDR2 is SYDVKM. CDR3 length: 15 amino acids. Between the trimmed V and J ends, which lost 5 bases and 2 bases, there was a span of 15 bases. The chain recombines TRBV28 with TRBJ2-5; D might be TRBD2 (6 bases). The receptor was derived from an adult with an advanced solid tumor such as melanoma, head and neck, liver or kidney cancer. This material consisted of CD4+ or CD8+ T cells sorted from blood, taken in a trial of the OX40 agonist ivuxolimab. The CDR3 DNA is TGTGCCAGCAGTCAACCAGCGGGTCGGCAAGAGACCCAGTACTTC. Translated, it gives CASSQPAGRQETQYF.